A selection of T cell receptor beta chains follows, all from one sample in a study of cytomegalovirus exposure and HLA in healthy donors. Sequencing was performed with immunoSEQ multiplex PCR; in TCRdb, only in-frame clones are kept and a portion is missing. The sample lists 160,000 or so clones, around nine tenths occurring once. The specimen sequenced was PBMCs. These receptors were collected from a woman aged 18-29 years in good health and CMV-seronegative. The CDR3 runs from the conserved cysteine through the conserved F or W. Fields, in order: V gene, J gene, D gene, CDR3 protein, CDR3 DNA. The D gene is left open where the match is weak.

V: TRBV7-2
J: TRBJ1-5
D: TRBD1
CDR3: CASSSETGGNQPQHF
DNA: TGTGCCAGCAGCTCCGAGACAGGGGGCAATCAGCCCCAGCATTTT

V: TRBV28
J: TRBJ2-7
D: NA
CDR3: CASSDSSSYEQYF
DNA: TGTGCCAGCAGCGACAGTAGCTCCTACGAGCAGTACTTC

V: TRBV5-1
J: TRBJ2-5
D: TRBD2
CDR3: CASSLDWGGEQYF
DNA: TGCGCCAGCAGCTTGGATTGGGGGGGTGAGCAGTACTTC

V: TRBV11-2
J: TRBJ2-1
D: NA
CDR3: CASSFPGANEQFF
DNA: TGTGCCAGCAGCTTTCCAGGGGCAAATGAGCAGTTCTTC

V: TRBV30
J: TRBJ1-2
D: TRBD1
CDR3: CAWSLRDSTLANYGYTF
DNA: TGTGCCTGGAGTCTCCGGGACAGTACCCTGGCTAACTATGGCTACACCTTC

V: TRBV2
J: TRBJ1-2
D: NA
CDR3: CASRGGLDRRYGYTF
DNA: TGTGCCAGCAGAGGGGGTTTAGACAGAAGATATGGCTACACCTTC

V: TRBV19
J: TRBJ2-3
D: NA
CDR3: CASSIRRSEDTQYF
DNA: TGTGCCAGTAGTATAAGGAGGTCTGAAGATACGCAGTATTTT

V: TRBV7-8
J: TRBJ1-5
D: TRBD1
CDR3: CASSPTGAYQPQHF
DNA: TGTGCCAGCAGCCCAACAGGGGCCTATCAGCCCCAGCATTTT

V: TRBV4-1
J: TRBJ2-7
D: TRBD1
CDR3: CASSRTPGQGALEQYF
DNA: TGCGCCAGCAGCCGAACCCCGGGACAGGGGGCATTGGAGCAGTACTTC

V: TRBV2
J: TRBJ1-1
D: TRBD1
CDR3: CASHRSGGGMNTEAFF
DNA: TGTGCCAGCCACCGGTCAGGGGGTGGCATGAACACTGAAGCTTTCTTT

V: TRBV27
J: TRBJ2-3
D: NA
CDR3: CASSSLPRTGPITDTQYF
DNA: TGTGCCAGCAGTTCCCTCCCACGCACAGGACCCATCACAGATACGCAGTATTTT

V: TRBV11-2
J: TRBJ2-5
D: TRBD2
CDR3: CASSLSFLAGGSQETQYF
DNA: TGTGCCAGCAGCTTATCCTTCCTAGCGGGGGGCTCGCAAGAGACCCAGTACTTC

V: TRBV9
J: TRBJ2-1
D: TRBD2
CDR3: CASSVGLAGNYNEQFF
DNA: TGTGCCAGCAGCGTAGGACTAGCGGGGAACTACAATGAGCAGTTCTTC

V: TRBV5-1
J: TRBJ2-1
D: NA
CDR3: CASSSDPSSYNEQFF
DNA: TGCGCCAGCAGCTCCGATCCGAGCTCCTACAATGAGCAGTTCTTC

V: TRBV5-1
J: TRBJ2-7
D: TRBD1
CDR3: CASSWTGGSRYEQYF
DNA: TGCGCCAGCAGCTGGACAGGGGGCTCAAGGTACGAGCAGTACTTC

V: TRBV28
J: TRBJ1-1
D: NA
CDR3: CASSSRGGQNTEAFF
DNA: TGTGCCAGCAGCTCCCGGGGGGGGCAGAACACTGAAGCTTTCTTT